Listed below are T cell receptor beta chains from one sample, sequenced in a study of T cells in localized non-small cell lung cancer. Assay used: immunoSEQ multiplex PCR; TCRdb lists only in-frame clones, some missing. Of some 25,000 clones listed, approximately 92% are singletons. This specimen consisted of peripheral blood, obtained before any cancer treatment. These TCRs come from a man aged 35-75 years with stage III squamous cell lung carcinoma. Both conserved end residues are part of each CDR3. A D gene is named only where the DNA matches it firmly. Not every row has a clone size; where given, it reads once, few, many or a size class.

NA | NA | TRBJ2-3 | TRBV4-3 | TGCGCCAGCAGCTGGACTGGGTACACAGATACGCAGTATTTT | CASSWTGYTDTQYF
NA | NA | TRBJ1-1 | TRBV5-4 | TGTGCCAGCAGCTTGGAAGGGGGTCGGGGAGGAGACACTGAAGCTTTCTTT | CASSLEGGRGGDTEAFF
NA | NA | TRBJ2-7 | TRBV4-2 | TGTGCCAGCAGCCAAGATCTGGGGCCCAGCTCCTACGAGCAGTACTTC | CASSQDLGPSSYEQYF
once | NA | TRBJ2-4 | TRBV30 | TGTGCCTGGAGGGGGCCGTTAGCCAAAAACATTCAGTACTTC | CAWRGPLAKNIQYF
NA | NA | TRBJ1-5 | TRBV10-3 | TGTGCCATCAGTGAGTCCATTAGCGGGGACAATCAGCCCCAGCATTTT | CAISESISGDNQPQHF
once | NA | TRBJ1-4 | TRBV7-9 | TGTGCCAGCAGCTTATACCACGAAGAAAAACTGTTTTTT | CASSLYHEEKLFF
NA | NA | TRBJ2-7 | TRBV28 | TGTGCCAGCAGTTTAATGGAGTGGGCAGAGAGCTCCTACGAGCAGTACTTC | CASSLMEWAESSYEQYF
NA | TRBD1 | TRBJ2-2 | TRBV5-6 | TGTGCCAGCAGCTTGGACAGGGGGCCGGACACCGGGGAGCTGTTTTTT | CASSLDRGPDTGELFF
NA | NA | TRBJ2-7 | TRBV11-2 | TGTGCCAGCAGCGTTTCCCTCACCCTCGAGCAGTACTTC | CASSVSLTLEQYF
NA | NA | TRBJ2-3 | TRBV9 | TGTGCCAGCAGCGACAGGGTGAGCACAGATACGCAGTATTTT | CASSDRVSTDTQYF
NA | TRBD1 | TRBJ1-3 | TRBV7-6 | TGTGCCAGCAGCTTAACAGGGGACTCTGGAAACACCATATATTTT | CASSLTGDSGNTIYF
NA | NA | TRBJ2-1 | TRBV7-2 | TGTGCCAGCAGCTTAGTCCCGAGAAATGAGCAGTTCTTC | CASSLVPRNEQFF
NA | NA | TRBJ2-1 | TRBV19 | TGTGCCAGTAGTCCGGGACACCGCTCCTACAATGAGCAGTTCTTC | CASSPGHRSYNEQFF
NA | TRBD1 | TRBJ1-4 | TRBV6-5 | TGTGCCAGCAGTTACTCACCGGGACAGGGGGAAGAAAAACTGTTTTTT | CASSYSPGQGEEKLFF
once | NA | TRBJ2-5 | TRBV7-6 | TGTGCCAGCAGCTTAGGGACGAATACCCAAGAGACCCAGTACTTC | CASSLGTNTQETQYF
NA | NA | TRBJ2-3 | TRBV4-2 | TGTGCCAGCAGCCCGGGACTGCCCCGGACAGATACGCAGTATTTT | CASSPGLPRTDTQYF
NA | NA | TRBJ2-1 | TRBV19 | TGTGCCAGTAGTATGGGACGGGTTAACAATGAGCAGTTCTTC | CASSMGRVNNEQFF
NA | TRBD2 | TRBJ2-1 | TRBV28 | TGTGCCAGCAGTTTAAACCCGGGACTAGACTACAATGAGCAGTTCTTC | CASSLNPGLDYNEQFF
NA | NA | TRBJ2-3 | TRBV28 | TGTGCCAGCTGGGGGCCGATCACAGATACGCAGTATTTT | CASWGPITDTQYF
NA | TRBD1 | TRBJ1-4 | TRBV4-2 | TGTGCCAGCAGCCCCCGACAGGGTGAAGAAAAACTGTTTTTT | CASSPRQGEEKLFF
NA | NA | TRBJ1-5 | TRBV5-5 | TGTGCCAGCAGCCCGTATCCCGGGACACACTATAGCAATCAGCCCCAGCATTTT | CASSPYPGTHYSNQPQHF
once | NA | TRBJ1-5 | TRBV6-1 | TGTGCCAGCAGTGCCCAGGGTAATCAGCCCCAGCATTTT | CASSAQGNQPQHF
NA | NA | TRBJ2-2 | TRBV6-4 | TGTGCCAGCAGTGAGAGGATTAGCGGAAACACCGGGGAGCTGTTTTTT | CASSERISGNTGELFF
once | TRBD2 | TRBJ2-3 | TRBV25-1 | TGTGCCAGCAGGACGAGCGGGAGATCACATACGCAGTATTTT | CASRTSGRSHTQYF
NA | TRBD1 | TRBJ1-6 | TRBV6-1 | TGTGCCAGCAGTGGATACAGGGGGTCCTATAATTCACCCCTCCACTTT | CASSGYRGSYNSPLHF
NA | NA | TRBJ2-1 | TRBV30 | TGTGCCTGGAGAAGCTCCTACAATGAGCAGTTCTTC | CAWRSSYNEQFF
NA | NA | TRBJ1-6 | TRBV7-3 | TGTGCCAGCAGCTTAAGTGGGGCCGCGGGTTCACCCCTCCACTTT | CASSLSGAAGSPLHF
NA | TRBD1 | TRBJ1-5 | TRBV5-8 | TGTGCCAGCAGCGTGGGACAGGTTTTGGATCAGCCCCAGCATTTT | CASSVGQVLDQPQHF